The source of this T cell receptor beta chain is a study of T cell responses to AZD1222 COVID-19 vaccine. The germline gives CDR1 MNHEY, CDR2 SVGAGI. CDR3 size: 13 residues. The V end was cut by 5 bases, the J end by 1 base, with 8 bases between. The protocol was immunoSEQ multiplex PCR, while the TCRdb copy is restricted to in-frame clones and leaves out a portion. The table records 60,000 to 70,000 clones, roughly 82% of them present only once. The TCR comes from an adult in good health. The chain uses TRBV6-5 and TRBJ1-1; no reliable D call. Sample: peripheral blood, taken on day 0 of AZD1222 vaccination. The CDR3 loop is CASSISSNTEAFF. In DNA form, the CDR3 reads TGTGCCAGCAGTATTAGTTCGAACACTGAAGCTTTCTTT.